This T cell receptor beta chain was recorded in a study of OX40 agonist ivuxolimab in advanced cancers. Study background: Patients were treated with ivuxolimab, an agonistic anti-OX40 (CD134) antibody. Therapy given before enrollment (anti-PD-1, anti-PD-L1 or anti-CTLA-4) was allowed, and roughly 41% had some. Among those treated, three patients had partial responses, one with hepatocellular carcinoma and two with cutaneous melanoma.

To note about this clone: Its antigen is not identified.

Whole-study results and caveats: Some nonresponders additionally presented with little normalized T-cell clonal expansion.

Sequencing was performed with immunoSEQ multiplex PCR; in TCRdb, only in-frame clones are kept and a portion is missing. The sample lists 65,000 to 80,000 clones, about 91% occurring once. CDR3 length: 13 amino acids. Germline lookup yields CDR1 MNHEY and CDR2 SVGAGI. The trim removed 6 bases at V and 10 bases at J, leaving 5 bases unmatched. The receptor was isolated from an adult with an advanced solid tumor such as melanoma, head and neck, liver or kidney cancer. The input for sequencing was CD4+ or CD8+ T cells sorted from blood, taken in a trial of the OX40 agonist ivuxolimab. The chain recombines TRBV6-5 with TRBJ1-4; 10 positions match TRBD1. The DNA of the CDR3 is TGTGCCAGCAGAGGGACAGGGGTTGGAAAACTGTTTTTT. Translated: CASRGTGVGKLFF.